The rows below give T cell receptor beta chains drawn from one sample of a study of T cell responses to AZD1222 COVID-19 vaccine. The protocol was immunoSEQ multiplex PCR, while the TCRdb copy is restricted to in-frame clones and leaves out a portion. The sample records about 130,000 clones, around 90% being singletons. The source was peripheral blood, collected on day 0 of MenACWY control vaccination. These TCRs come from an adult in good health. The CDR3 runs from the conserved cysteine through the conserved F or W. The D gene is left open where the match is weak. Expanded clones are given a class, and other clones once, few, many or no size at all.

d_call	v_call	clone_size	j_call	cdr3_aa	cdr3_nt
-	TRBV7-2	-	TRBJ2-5	CASSLRLGQETQYF	TGTGCCAGCAGCTTACGGCTGGGCCAAGAGACCCAGTACTTC
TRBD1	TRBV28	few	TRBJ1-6	CASRPGQGVSPLHF	TGTGCCAGCAGACCGGGACAGGGTGTATCACCCCTCCACTTT
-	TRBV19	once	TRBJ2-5	CASSIEGPVRLETQYF	TGTGCCAGTAGTATAGAGGGGCCAGTTCGATTGGAGACCCAGTACTTC
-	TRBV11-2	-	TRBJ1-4	CASSLAGVEKLFF	TGTGCCAGCAGCTTAGCCGGGGTTGAAAAACTGTTTTTT
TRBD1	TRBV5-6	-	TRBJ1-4	CASSVRTGSEKLFF	TGTGCCAGCAGCGTGCGGACAGGGAGCGAAAAACTGTTTTTT
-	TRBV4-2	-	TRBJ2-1	CASSQIAYSYNEQFF	TGTGCCAGCAGCCAAATAGCGTACTCCTACAATGAGCAGTTCTTC
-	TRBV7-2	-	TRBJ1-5	CASSPDSGNQPQHF	TGTGCCAGCAGCCCTGACAGTGGCAATCAGCCCCAGCATTTT
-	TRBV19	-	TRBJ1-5	CASSIDHSWGLNQPQHF	TGTGCCAGTAGTATAGATCATTCTTGGGGGCTAAATCAGCCCCAGCATTTT
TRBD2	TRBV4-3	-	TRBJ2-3	CASSQGFTSGGTTDTQYF	TGCGCCAGCAGCCAAGGTTTTACTAGCGGGGGGACCACAGATACGCAGTATTTT
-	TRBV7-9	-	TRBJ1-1	CASSRGGFGTEAFF	TGTGCCAGCAGTCGGGGGGGATTTGGCACTGAAGCTTTCTTT
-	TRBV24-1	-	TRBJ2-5	CATSDLFGETQYF	TGTGCCACCAGTGATCTTTTTGGGGAGACCCAGTACTTC
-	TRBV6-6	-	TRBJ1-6	CASSYSPVSPLHF	TGTGCCAGCAGTTACTCCCCAGTCTCACCCCTCCACTTT
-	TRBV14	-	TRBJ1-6	CASSQGRSDPLHF	TGTGCCAGCAGCCAAGGAAGGTCGGATCCCCTCCACTTT
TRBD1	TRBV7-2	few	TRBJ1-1	CASSSGGKNTEAFF	TGTGCCAGCAGCTCAGGGGGGAAGAACACTGAAGCTTTCTTT
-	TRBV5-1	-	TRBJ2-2	CASSGRRDFTGELFF	TGCGCCAGCAGCGGACGCCGGGACTTCACCGGGGAGCTGTTTTTT
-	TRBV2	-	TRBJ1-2	CASGGQVNGYTF	TGTGCCAGCGGCGGCCAGGTGAATGGCTACACCTTC
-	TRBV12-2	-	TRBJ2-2	CASRQGLAGGRTGELFF	TGTGCAAGTCGCCAGGGACTAGCGGGAGGTCGGACCGGGGAGCTGTTTTTT
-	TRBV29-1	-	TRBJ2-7	CSAGIQYEQYF	TGCAGCGCCGGGATCCAGTACGAGCAGTACTTC
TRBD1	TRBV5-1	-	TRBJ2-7	CASSSGKQGVSYEQYF	TGCGCCAGCAGTTCGGGGAAACAGGGGGTCTCCTACGAGCAGTACTTC
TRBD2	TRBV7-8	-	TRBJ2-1	CASSLPTRLAGFKNEQFF	TGTGCCAGCAGCTTGCCCACTCGACTAGCGGGGTTTAAAAATGAGCAGTTCTTC
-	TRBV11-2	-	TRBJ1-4	CASSHRGINEKLFF	TGTGCCAGCAGCCACCGGGGGATTAATGAAAAACTGTTTTTT
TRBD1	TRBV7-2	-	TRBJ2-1	CASSYRTGPYNEQFF	TGTGCCAGCAGCTACCGGACAGGGCCCTACAATGAGCAGTTCTTC
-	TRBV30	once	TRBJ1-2	CAWICAANYGYTF	TGTGCCTGGATTTGTGCAGCAAACTATGGCTACACCTTC
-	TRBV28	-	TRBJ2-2	CASTPGLAGAGELFF	TGTGCCAGCACCCCGGGGCTAGCCGGGGCGGGGGAGCTGTTTTTT
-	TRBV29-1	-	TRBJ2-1	CSVEGGAEDNEQFF	TGCAGCGTTGAGGGTGGGGCAGAAGACAATGAGCAGTTCTTC
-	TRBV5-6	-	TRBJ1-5	CASSLAGVQPQHF	TGTGCCAGCAGCTTGGCCGGTGTACAGCCCCAGCATTTT
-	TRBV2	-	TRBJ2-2	CASSEALSGELFF	TGTGCCAGCAGCGAAGCGCTCTCCGGGGAGCTGTTTTTT